This TCR beta chain was captured by sequencing in a study of response to subunit inactivated influenza vaccine. Overall study results and limits: Authors suggested that a seasonal influenza vaccination recruits few new T cells each time.

V was cut by 5 bases and J by 4 bases, with 14 bases left in between. CDR3 length: 14 amino acids. CDR1 is MNHNS, CDR2 SASEGT, per germline. TCRdb independently ran MiXCR on the RT-PCR reads; one entry per CDR3 protein. The sample records roughly 700,000 distinct CDR3 sequences, around 16% being singletons. This clonotype was found a few times. Its specificity is not known. This sequence was found in a man in his fifties or sixties who received an inactivated influenza vaccine. The chain has TRBV6-1 and TRBJ1-2; possible D gene TRBD1, 6 bases. This specimen consisted of PBMCs from blood, obtained 11 to 12 days after vaccination. The CDR3 loop reads CASSTNRDFYGYTF. The CDR3 DNA reads as TGTGCCAGCAGTACCAACAGGGACTTCTATGGCTACACCTTC.